The next 25 T cell receptor beta chains were all read from a single sample in a study of CD8+ T cells in alopecia areata. Reverse transcription of extracted RNA yielded cDNA, which provided the sequencing template. Produced via immunoSEQ multiplex PCR; TCRdb's table is partial and in-frame only. Here the sample spans about 140,000 clones, 45% to 60% being singletons. Sequenced material: CD4+ T cells sorted from blood, taken at week 0. These receptors all stem from a human donor with alopecia areata.

This chain uses TRBV29-1 with TRBJ2-7; TRBD1 might be the D (6 bases). V was shortened by 7 bases and J by 2 bases, with 12 bases between the two germline ends. CDR3 size: 12 residues. The germline gives CDR1 SQVTM, CDR2 ANQGSEA. Here the CDR3 reads CSAKQGTYEQYF. The CDR3 region has the DNA TGCAGCGCCAAACAGGGAACCTACGAGCAGTACTTC.

This clone was recorded once. The J gene is TRBJ2-7, the V gene TRBV30; D not certain. The germline V and J ends were trimmed by 0 bases and 6 bases, with 6 bases remaining between them. The CDR3 has 11 residues. The V gene's germline CDR1 is GTSNPN and CDR2 SVGIG (reference sequence). As DNA, the CDR3 is TGTGCCTGGAGTGTTACCTTCGAGCAGTACTTC. It is translated as CAWSVTFEQYF.

V usage is TRBV7-9 and J usage is TRBJ2-2; D perhaps matches TRBD1 (5 bases). The V gene lost 6 bases and the J gene lost 4 bases, with 21 bases spanning the gap. CDR1 is SEHNR and CDR2 is FQNEAQ in the germline V gene (reference sequence). The CDR3 loop spans 17 amino acids. CDR3 loop: CASRPSLGQALTGELFF. CDR3 nucleotide sequence: TGTGCCAGCAGGCCCTCGCTGGGGCAGGCCCTCACCGGGGAGCTGTTTTTT.

The rearrangement joins TRBV7-3 to TRBJ2-1, with D perhaps being TRBD1 or TRBD2 (5 bases each). Trimming removed 4 bases from V and 0 bases from J, with 7 bases in between. This CDR3 spans 14 amino acids. CDR1 is SGHTA and CDR2 is FQGTGA in the germline V gene. The CDR3 coding sequence is TGTGCCAGCAGCTGGGGGAGCTCCTACAATGAGCAGTTCTTC. It yields the protein CASSWGSSYNEQFF.

V and J are TRBV6-1 and TRBJ1-5; TRBD1 aligns across 7 bases. The germline V gene has CDR1 MNHNS and CDR2 SASEGT. The CDR3 is 14 amino acids. V gave up 6 bases and J gave up 8 bases; unmatched junction bases: 10. The DNA for the CDR3 is TGTGCCAGCAGCGGACAGGTCGGCGCAGAGCCCCAGCATTTT. It is translated as CASSGQVGAEPQHF.

The chain links TRBV7-9 to TRBJ2-2; 8 bases align to TRBD2. The CDR3 consists of 14 residues. The trim removed 5 bases at V and 16 bases at J, leaving 15 bases unmatched. Germline V gene sequence: CDR1 SEHNR, CDR2 FQNEAQ (reference sequence). This CDR3 is CASSREGRRADAFF. The DNA of the CDR3 is TGTGCCAGCAGCCGGGAGGGACGGAGAGCGGACGCGTTTTTT.

The CDR3 is CSVELDRGPGTYEQYF. DNA of the CDR3: TGCAGCGTTGAACTGGACAGGGGGCCTGGTACCTACGAGCAGTACTTC. V gene TRBV29-1 combines with J gene TRBJ2-7; 11 bases are a match to TRBD1. The CDR3 has 16 residues. With V trimmed by 2 bases and J by 2 bases, 8 bases remained unmatched. Germline CDR1 and CDR2: SQVTM and ANQGSEA.

This clone was found once. This chain connects TRBV7-2 to TRBJ1-5; tentatively, D is TRBD1 (5 bases). V lost 0 bases to trimming and J lost 3 bases, with 6 bases between them. CDR3 length: 14 residues. CDR1 SGHTA and CDR2 FQGNSA come from the germline V gene. CDR3 coding DNA: TGTGCCAGCAGCTTAGCAGGGGTCAATCAGCCCCAGCATTTT. Encoded protein: CASSLAGVNQPQHF. Full variable domain (outside the CDR3, taken from reference TRBV7-2 and TRBJ1-5): GAGVSQSPSNKVTEKGKDVELRCDPISGHTALYWYRQSLGQGLEFLIYFQGNSAPDKSGLPSDRFSAERTGGSVSTLTIQRTQQEDSAVYLCASSLAGVNQPQHFGDGTRLSIL.

There are a few counts of this clone. J is TRBJ1-5 and V is TRBV27; D is possibly TRBD1 (5 bases). Per the germline V gene, CDR1 is MNHEY and CDR2 is SMNVEV (reference sequence). This CDR3 contains 16 residues. Trimming took off 2 bases at V and 4 bases at J, with 15 bases between the two ends. The CDR3 nucleotides read TGTGCCAGCAGTTTACCTAAAGGGGTAGGTAATCAGCCCCAGCATTTT. Amino acid sequence: CASSLPKGVGNQPQHF.

This clone was found a few times. This chain's CDR3 is CASSEGLNLPGELFF. CDR3 nucleotide sequence: TGTGCCAGCAGTGAAGGACTTAACCTACCCGGGGAGCTGTTTTTT. The chain recombines TRBV6-1 with TRBJ2-2, with D hard to call. CDR1 MNHNS and CDR2 SASEGT come from the germline V gene. CDR3 length equals 15 residues. The V and J ends lost 1 base and 6 bases respectively, with 12 bases between them.

This clone has a handful of counts. V usage is TRBV9 and J usage is TRBJ2-1; 8 nucleotides line up with TRBD2. Germline V CDR1 and CDR2: SGDLS, YYNGEE. CDR3 size: 16 residues. V gave up 4 bases and J gave up 7 bases; unmatched junction bases: 13. The CDR3 sequence is CASSPRNPGGPNEQFF. DNA of the CDR3: TGTGCCAGCAGCCCCCGAAATCCGGGAGGGCCGAATGAGCAGTTCTTC.

V is TRBV25-1 and J is TRBJ2-2, with 7 bases matching TRBD1. Trimming removed 4 bases from V and 4 bases from J; junction bases left unmatched: 3. The CDR3 runs to 14 residues. CDR1 MGHDK and CDR2 SYGVNS come from the germline V gene. The CDR3 loop is CASSGGQPTGELFF. CDR3 nucleotide sequence: TGTGCCAGCAGTGGGGGACAGCCCACCGGGGAGCTGTTTTTT.

Here the CDR3 DNA reads TGTGCCAGCAGCTTGGGTGTTGGCAGAGGGATCCACGAGCAGTACTTC. Its translation: CASSLGVGRGIHEQYF. This chain links TRBV11-2 with TRBJ2-7, with D maybe TRBD2 (5 bases). Looked up from germline, CDR1 is SGHAT and CDR2 is FQNNGV. V lost 3 bases and J 5 bases, leaving 20 bases between the germline ends. The CDR3 covers 16 residues.

This sequence joins TRBV29-1 and TRBJ2-5; 8 bases are a match to TRBD2. Germline CDR1 and CDR2: SQVTM and ANQGSEA. The CDR3 length is 14 residues. V lost 4 bases to trimming and J lost 9 bases; unmatched junction nucleotides: 13. CDR3 loop: CSVVGLAGLKAQYF. The CDR3 DNA reads as TGCAGCGTTGTAGGCCTAGCGGGTTTGAAGGCCCAGTACTTC.

The CDR3 DNA is TGCGCCAGCAGCCAATCTAACTATGGCTACACCTTC. Encoded protein: CASSQSNYGYTF. The chain joins TRBV4-1 to TRBJ1-2; D remains unclear. The length of the CDR3 is 12 residues. Trimming removed 2 bases at V and 0 bases at J, with 1 base between. The germline CDR1 and CDR2 sequences are MGHRA and YSYEKL.

The chain joins TRBV6-5 to TRBJ1-3; D remains unclear. The CDR3 is made up of 16 amino acids. Per the germline V gene, CDR1 is MNHEY and CDR2 is SVGAGI. V shed 3 bases and J shed 0 bases, with 12 bases lying between them. CDR3 in DNA: TGTGCCAGCAGTTATGTCGCAGGTTCCTCTGGAAACACCATATATTTT. Amino acid sequence: CASSYVAGSSGNTIYF.

V gene TRBV28 combines with J gene TRBJ1-1; a weak D match, TRBD1 (6 bases). V lost 6 bases and J 1 base, leaving 9 bases between the germline ends. The CDR3 is 13 amino acids. The germline V gene has CDR1 MDHEN and CDR2 SYDVKM. The CDR3 coding sequence is TGTGCCAGCAGGCAGGGGAGGAACACTGAAGCTTTCTTT. Translation: CASRQGRNTEAFF.

In this sample, this clone turned up a few times. The chain uses TRBV29-1 and TRBJ2-1, with 7 bases identical to TRBD2. Germline assignment: CDR1 SQVTM and CDR2 ANQGSEA. The CDR3 covers 15 residues. V was clipped by 6 bases and J by 6 bases; unmatched bases: 14. CDR3 nucleotides: TGCAGCGTCCGCTTGACCCTAGCGGCTTCCAATGAGCAGTTCTTC. It yields the protein CSVRLTLAASNEQFF.

The chain couples TRBV27 to TRBJ2-4, with 7 nucleotides matching TRBD1. Germline V CDR1 and CDR2: MNHEY, SMNVEV (reference sequence). Losses at the gene ends were 2 bases for V and 12 bases for J; bases not matched to a gene: 13. This CDR3 comprises 15 residues. In DNA form, the CDR3 reads TGTGCCAGCAGTTTAACCATCGACAGGGCCTCGCATCAGTACTTC. Translating it yields CASSLTIDRASHQYF.

This sequence joins TRBV18 and TRBJ2-2; 7 bases are a match to TRBD1. CDR1 is KGHSH and CDR2 is LQKENI in the germline V gene. This CDR3 comprises 17 residues. The J segment lost 5 bases and the V segment lost 1 base, leaving 10 bases of the junction unmatched. The chain's CDR3 is CASSPLGTATRTGELFF. The CDR3 bases are TGTGCCAGCTCACCACTTGGGACAGCAACTAGGACCGGGGAGCTGTTTTTT.

The sample holds many counts of this clone. The rearrangement joins TRBV18 to TRBJ2-2; tentative D call: TRBD1 (5 bases). V lost 2 bases and J lost 1, with 8 bases in between. Germline CDR1 and CDR2: KGHSH and LQKENI. The CDR3 length is 15 residues. The CDR3 DNA follows: TGTGCCAGCTCACCAAGCACAGGGAACACCGGGGAGCTGTTTTTT. Translating it yields CASSPSTGNTGELFF.

The chain combines TRBV30 with TRBJ2-7; TRBD2 matches 7 bases. The trim removed 7 bases at V and 6 bases at J, leaving 15 bases unmatched. CDR1 and CDR2 from the germline V gene are GTSNPN and SVGIG (reference sequence). The CDR3 is made up of 14 amino acids. CDR3 in amino acids: CASLPGLRFGEQYF. CDR3 nucleotides: TGTGCCTCCCTACCGGGACTACGCTTTGGCGAGCAGTACTTC.

This chain connects TRBV7-9 to TRBJ1-1; the match to TRBD1 covers 11 bases. The V gene's germline CDR1 is SEHNR and CDR2 FQNEAQ (reference sequence). The V gene end was trimmed by 5 bases and the J gene end by 3 bases; junction bases not matched to a gene: 2. The CDR3 runs to 14 residues. CDR3 nucleotides: TGTGCCAGCAGCACGGGACAGGGGGACACTGAAGCTTTCTTT. Protein product: CASSTGQGDTEAFF.

This chain's CDR3 is CASSPNRGGGNTIYF. CDR3 DNA: TGTGCCAGCAGCCCAAACAGGGGCGGTGGAAACACCATATATTTT. This chain uses TRBV7-2 with TRBJ1-3, with 7 bases that match TRBD1. V lost 5 bases, J lost 3 bases, and 7 bases stayed unmatched. CDR1 is SGHTA, CDR2 FQGNSA, per germline. The CDR3 spans 15 residues.

The rearrangement joins TRBV18 to TRBJ2-7; no clear D gene. CDR3 length equals 13 residues. The germline gives CDR1 KGHSH, CDR2 LQKENI. Deletions cut 6 bases from V and 2 bases from J, with 11 bases between. CDR3 nucleotides: TGTGCCAGCTCTTTGACGGACGCCTACGAGCAGTACTTC. It encodes CASSLTDAYEQYF.